These 8 T cell receptor beta chains originate from one sample sequenced in a study of cytomegalovirus exposure and HLA in healthy donors. PCR amplification relied on 60 Vbeta primers (plus 13 Jbeta primers). Some clones are missing from TCRdb's copy, which holds only in-frame ones; the method was immunoSEQ multiplex PCR. The sample carries fewer than 110,000 clones, around 74% recorded once. The material sequenced was PBMCs. These receptors were collected from a woman between 40 and 50 years old in good health and CMV-seropositive.

The rearrangement joins TRBV30 to TRBJ1-3; D may be TRBD1 (6 bases). V lost 2 bases and J lost 0, with 38 bases in between. Germline CDR1 GTSNPN, CDR2 SVGIG (reference sequence). The CDR3 contains 24 residues. Written as DNA, the CDR3 is TGTGCCTGGAGTATTTGGCTGAAACGACGGGACAAAATTCGTGAGGGCGACTCTGGAAACACCATATATTTT. The encoded protein is CAWSIWLKRRDKIREGDSGNTIYF.

This clone was observed a few times. This same CDR3 is encoded by further DNA sequences in the sample. The chain couples TRBV5-1 to TRBJ1-1, with D unresolved. The germline V gene encodes CDR1 SGHRS and CDR2 YFSETQ. This CDR3 has 13 amino acids. Trimming pared 0 bases from V and 1 base from J, leaving 4 bases between. The CDR3 DNA sequence: TGCGCCAGCAGCTTGGCCGGGAACACTGAAGCTTTCTTT. It codes for CASSLAGNTEAFF. Together with reference TRBV5-1 and TRBJ1-1, the CDR3 gives the full variable domain: KAGVTQTPRYLIKTRGQQVTLSCSPISGHRSVSWYQQTPGQGLQFLFEYFSETQRNKGNFPGRFSGRQFSNSRSEMNVSTLELGDSALYLCASSLAGNTEAFFGQGTRLTVV.

The V gene is TRBV29-1, the J gene TRBJ1-5; D remains ambiguous. Germline values: CDR1 SQVTM, CDR2 ANQGSEA. The CDR3 has 13 residues. V lost 4 bases and J lost 7, with 14 bases in between. DNA for the CDR3: TGCAGCGTTGCCGAAAGCGGTAACCAGCCCCAGCATTTT. It translates to CSVAESGNQPQHF.

The V gene is TRBV7-4, the J gene TRBJ2-3; TRBD1 aligns across 8 bases. Germline V gene lookup returns CDR1 SGHVT and CDR2 SQSDAQ. The CDR3 loop spans 16 amino acids. Losses at the gene ends were 7 bases for V and 3 bases for J; bases not matched to a gene: 12. CDR3 in DNA: TGTGCCAGCACCCTTCACAGGGGGGTAACAACAGATACGCAGTATTTT. It yields the protein CASTLHRGVTTDTQYF.

The rearrangement joins TRBV7-2 to TRBJ2-3; TRBD2 aligns across 10 bases. This CDR3 has 14 residues. J gave up 3 bases and V 5 bases, and 2 bases lay outside the gene matches. Per the germline V gene, CDR1 is SGHTA and CDR2 is FQGNSA. DNA for the CDR3: TGTGCCAGCAGCCTTAGCGGGGGGACAGATACGCAGTATTTT. This translates into CASSLSGGTDTQYF.

This chain joins TRBV4-3 and TRBJ2-3; D is unclear. The germline CDR1 and CDR2 sequences are LGHNA and YSLEER. V lost 0 bases and J lost 1, with 5 bases in between. CDR3 length: 14 amino acids. The CDR3 loop is CASSQDPGTDTQYF. DNA of the CDR3: TGCGCCAGCAGCCAAGATCCAGGCACAGATACGCAGTATTTT.

This chain links TRBV5-1 with TRBJ1-1; the D gene is possibly TRBD1 (5 bases). This CDR3 spans 14 amino acids. Germline loops: CDR1 SGHRS, CDR2 YFSETQ. Trimming shortened V by 4 bases and J by 2 bases, and 12 bases separated the two germline ends. CDR3 loop: CASSLQGFNTEAFF. The CDR3 DNA follows: TGCGCCAGCAGCCTCCAGGGATTTAACACTGAAGCTTTCTTT.

The chain uses TRBV2 and TRBJ1-1; D gene ambiguous. The CDR3 totals 13 residues. Germline loops: CDR1 SNHLY, CDR2 FYNNEI. Trimming shortened V by 9 bases and J by 1 base, and 12 bases separated the two germline ends. The CDR3 loop is CASRLTANTEAFF. The CDR3, as DNA: TGTGCCAGTCGCCTAACTGCGAACACTGAAGCTTTCTTT.